Below are 6 T cell receptor beta chains sequenced from a single sample in a study of cytomegalovirus exposure and HLA in healthy donors. With 60 Vbeta and 13 Jbeta primers, the PCR was carried out. Profiled with immunoSEQ multiplex PCR; TCRdb holds only in-frame clones, not every one. The repertoire consists of 200,000 to 250,000 clones, with 70% to 90% occurring once and the leading ten covering over 1%. Source material: PBMCs. Receptors originate from a human donor in good health.

The V and J genes are TRBV28 and TRBJ1-6; D gene unclear. V was pared by 2 bases and J by 10 bases, with 9 bases between. The CDR3 contains 13 residues. Germline values: CDR1 MDHEN, CDR2 SYDVKM. The CDR3 loop is CASSLRSGSPLHF. The CDR3, as DNA: TGTGCCAGCAGTTTAAGGTCAGGCTCACCCCTCCACTTT.

The chain recombines TRBV30 with TRBJ2-7, with 8 bases fitting TRBD2. CDR3 length equals 12 residues. V lost 3 bases and J lost 2; bases outside the gene matches: 0. The germline CDR1 and CDR2 sequences are GTSNPN and SVGIG (reference sequence). The CDR3 DNA reads as TGTGCCTGGAGCGGGGGGGCCTACGAGCAGTACTTC. Encoded protein: CAWSGGAYEQYF. Combining the CDR3 with reference TRBV30 and TRBJ2-7 gives the whole variable domain SQTIHQWPATLVQPVGSPLSLECTVEGTSNPNLYWYRQAAGRGLQLLFYSVGIGQISSEVPQNLSASRPQDRQFILSSKKLLLSDSGFYLCAWSGGAYEQYFGPGTRLTVT.

This clone showed up just a few times. The junction does not match germline at one end; this may be a read error. The chain uses TRBV7-9 and TRBJ2-1, with TRBD1 matching 7 bases. This CDR3 has 14 residues. CDR1 is SEHNR and CDR2 is FQNEAQ in the germline V gene (reference sequence). CDR3 protein: CSSSLQTGNNEQFF. The DNA of the CDR3 is TGTTCCAGCAGCTTACAGACAGGGAACAATGAGCAGTTCTTC.

The chain couples TRBV19 to TRBJ2-7; 7 bases align to TRBD1. Germline V CDR1 and CDR2: LNHDA, SQIVND (reference sequence). V shed 3 bases, J shed 0 bases, and the junction held 5 bases outside the gene matches. CDR3 length: 15 amino acids. The CDR3 DNA follows: TGTGCCAGTAGTATCCCGGGACAGAGCTCCTACGAGCAGTACTTC. Protein sequence: CASSIPGQSSYEQYF.

V is TRBV5-1 and J is TRBJ1-3, with TRBD1 matching 7 bases. Germline assignment: CDR1 SGHRS and CDR2 YFSETQ. The trim removed 4 bases at V and 2 bases at J, leaving 12 bases unmatched. This CDR3 has 17 amino acids. CDR3 sequence (DNA): TGCGCCAGCAGCCCCCGGGTTTCGCAGGGGGCTGGAAACACCATATATTTT. Residues: CASSPRVSQGAGNTIYF. The full variable domain, rest sourced from reference TRBV5-1 and TRBJ1-3, is KAGVTQTPRYLIKTRGQQVTLSCSPISGHRSVSWYQQTPGQGLQFLFEYFSETQRNKGNFPGRFSGRQFSNSRSEMNVSTLELGDSALYLCASSPRVSQGAGNTIYFGEGSWLTVV.

The rearrangement links TRBV25-1 to TRBJ1-4; 9 bases map to TRBD1. Germline lookup yields CDR1 MGHDK and CDR2 SYGVNS. J gave up 4 bases and V 1 base, and 4 bases lay outside the gene matches. The CDR3 runs 16 residues. Here the CDR3 DNA reads TGTGCCAGCAGTGAATCTCCGGGACAGGGTAATGAAAAACTGTTTTTT. It translates to CASSESPGQGNEKLFF.